Following are 12 T cell receptor beta chains from one sample sequenced in a study of cytomegalovirus exposure and HLA in healthy donors. With 60 Vbeta and 13 Jbeta primers, the PCR was carried out. Some clones are missing from TCRdb's copy, which holds only in-frame ones; the method was immunoSEQ multiplex PCR. Here the sample spans 150,000 to 200,000 clones, approximately 90% being singletons. The specimen was PBMCs. All receptors come from a boy between 2 and 10 years old in good health and CMV-seronegative.

The chain links TRBV7-9 to TRBJ2-7; 7 bases align to TRBD2. The V and J ends lost 1 base and 2 bases, in that order; junction bases with no gene match: 5. The CDR3 contains 15 residues. Germline CDR1 and CDR2: SEHNR and FQNEAQ (reference sequence). CDR3 nucleotide sequence: TGTGCCAGCAGCTTAGATAGACGGGGGGCCTACGAGCAGTACTTC. Translating it yields CASSLDRRGAYEQYF.

Only one count was recorded for this clone. The V gene is TRBV5-6, the J gene TRBJ1-6; D might be TRBD1 (6 bases). This CDR3 comprises 13 residues. V shed 4 bases and J shed 10 bases, with 12 bases lying between them. Germline CDR1 and CDR2: SGHDT and YYEEEE. The CDR3 sequence: CASSTRDISPLHF. The CDR3 nucleotides read TGTGCCAGCAGCACCCGGGACATATCACCCCTCCACTTT.

This rearrangement joins TRBV5-4 to TRBJ2-3, with TRBD2 matching over 7 bases. Germline CDR1 and CDR2: SGHNT and YYREEE (reference sequence). The CDR3 has 14 amino acids. Trimming at V came to 4 bases and at J to 5 bases, leaving 7 bases not matched to a gene. CDR3 protein: CASSLGGREDTQYF. The CDR3 DNA follows: TGTGCCAGCAGCCTAGGCGGGAGAGAAGATACGCAGTATTTT. The whole variable domain, filled in from reference TRBV5-4 and TRBJ2-3, reads ETGVTQSPTHLIKTRGQQVTLRCSSQSGHNTVSWYQQALGQGPQFIFQYYREEENGRGNFPPRFSGLQFPNYSSELNVNALELDDSALYLCASSLGGREDTQYFGPGTRLTVL.

The V call is TRBV11-2, the J call TRBJ2-3, with 10 nucleotides matching TRBD2. V gave up 4 bases and J gave up 6 bases; unmatched junction bases: 10. The CDR3 length is 16 residues. Germline V lookup: CDR1 SGHAT, CDR2 FQNNGV. This CDR3 is CASSSNLGLAADTQYF. The CDR3 DNA sequence: TGTGCCAGCAGCTCGAACCTAGGACTAGCGGCGGATACGCAGTATTTT.

This chain links TRBV6-5 with TRBJ2-5; 9 bases align to TRBD1. TRBJ2-7 matches the DNA end more closely, so the J call is doubtful. The CDR3 consists of 14 residues. Germline CDR1 and CDR2: MNHEY and SVGAGI. The DNA for the CDR3 is TGTGCCAGCAAGAAACGGGACAGGGACTACGAGCAGTACTTC. Amino acids: CASKKRDRDYEQYF.

The V call is TRBV6-1, the J call TRBJ2-1; maybe TRBD2 (5 bases). The V gene lost 10 bases and the J gene lost 6 bases, with 19 bases spanning the gap. Germline loops: CDR1 MNHNS, CDR2 SASEGT. CDR3 size: 14 residues. CDR3 amino acids: CATTTITGANEQFF. The DNA of the CDR3 is TGTGCCACCACGACTATTACCGGTGCCAATGAGCAGTTCTTC.

The chain employs TRBV11-2 and TRBJ2-5, with D possibly TRBD2 on 5 matching bases. The germline V and J ends were trimmed by 3 bases and 4 bases, with 21 bases remaining between them. The CDR3 extends over 17 amino acids. In germline, CDR1 is SGHAT, CDR2 FQNNGV. In nucleotides, the CDR3 is TGTGCCAGCAGCTTCTTCCGTGTCCCGGAGGCCCGAGAGACCCAGTACTTC. The encoded protein is CASSFFRVPEARETQYF.

The V gene is TRBV5-6, the J gene TRBJ2-1; weak D call: TRBD1 (6 bases). The CDR3 is made up of 14 amino acids. Trimming took off 4 bases at V and 4 bases at J, with 12 bases between the two ends. CDR1 and CDR2 (germline): SGHDT, YYEEEE. The CDR3 coding sequence is TGTGCCAGCAGCGACGGACAGAATTACAATGAGCAGTTCTTC. Translating gives CASSDGQNYNEQFF.

The gene calls are TRBV7-2 and TRBJ1-6; D is unresolved. Germline V gives CDR1 SGHTA, CDR2 FQGNSA. The CDR3 runs 13 residues. Trimming took off 3 bases at V and 14 bases at J, with 14 bases between the two ends. The CDR3 here is CASSFSGAQALHF. The CDR3 nucleotides are TGTGCCAGCAGCTTCTCGGGAGCGCAGGCCCTCCACTTT.

The chain recombines TRBV7-9 with TRBJ2-2, with D possibly being TRBD1 (5 bases). Germline assignment: CDR1 SEHNR and CDR2 FQNEAQ (reference sequence). The CDR3 is 15 residues long. The V gene lost 4 bases and the J gene lost 3 bases, with 12 bases spanning the gap. In DNA, the CDR3 is TGTGCCAGCAGCTCAGGGAAGTTGGACACCGGGGAGCTGTTTTTT. It specifies CASSSGKLDTGELFF.

This chain joins TRBV7-6 and TRBJ2-7; TRBD1 matches at 10 bases. CDR1 is SGHVS and CDR2 is FNYEAQ in the germline V gene. V lost 5 bases and J lost 5; bases outside the gene matches: 12. The CDR3 loop spans 16 amino acids. The CDR3 DNA is TGTGCCAGCAGCGATATTTCGGGACAGGGGATCAACGAGCAGTACTTC. It encodes CASSDISGQGINEQYF.

On this clone itself: Other DNA sequences in this specimen translate into the identical CDR3. The J gene is TRBJ2-1, the V gene TRBV27, with TRBD2 matching over 13 bases. Germline lookup yields CDR1 MNHEY and CDR2 SMNVEV (reference sequence). Trimming removed 2 bases from V and 7 bases from J; junction bases left unmatched: 2. The CDR3 totals 15 residues. In DNA form, the CDR3 reads TGTGCCAGCAGTTTAGGGACTAGCGGGAATAATGAGCAGTTCTTC. The encoded protein is CASSLGTSGNNEQFF.